Each of the 8 T cell receptor beta chains below was sequenced from the same sample in a study of blood T cell repertoires in COVID-19. Data came from immunoSEQ multiplex PCR; TCRdb stores just in-frame clones and leaves some out. The sample lists approximately 120,000 clones; roughly 69% were seen once. Material: peripheral blood. The source is a woman aged 70-85 years with acute or convalescent COVID-19.

The gene calls are TRBV12-5 and TRBJ1-2, with no clear D. The V gene's germline CDR1 is LGHNT and CDR2 FRNRAP. Trimming shortened V by 2 bases and J by 4 bases, and 5 bases separated the two germline ends. The CDR3 sequence is 12 residues long. This CDR3 is CASGLTVYGYTF. CDR3 coding DNA: TGTGCTAGTGGTTTGACGGTCTATGGCTACACCTTC.

The genes are TRBV19 and TRBJ1-2; 9 bases match TRBD1. The CDR3 has 13 amino acids. Germline V gene data show CDR1 as LNHDA and CDR2 as SQIVND (reference sequence). V was pared by 7 bases and J by 4 bases, with 4 bases of the junction left unmatched. The CDR3 is CASIPTGGYGYTF. In nucleotides, the CDR3 is TGTGCCAGTATCCCGACAGGGGGCTATGGCTACACCTTC.

The rearrangement links TRBV5-6 to TRBJ2-5; 7 positions match TRBD1. Germline-derived CDR1 and CDR2 are SGHDT and YYEEEE. This CDR3 comprises 16 residues. J lost 0 bases, V lost 0 bases, and 5 bases had no gene match. The CDR3 DNA is TGTGCCAGCAGCTTGGCCGGGACAGTGTACCAAGAGACCCAGTACTTC. Residues: CASSLAGTVYQETQYF. The full variable domain, its missing parts supplied by reference TRBV5-6 and TRBJ2-5, is DAGVTQSPTHLIKTRGQQVTLRCSPKSGHDTVSWYQQALGQGPQFIFQYYEEEERQRGNFPDRFSGHQFPNYSSELNVNALLLGDSALYLCASSLAGTVYQETQYFGPGTRLLVL.

The chain is built from TRBV28 and TRBJ1-1; the D is unclear. CDR3 length equals 13 residues. V was trimmed by 5 bases and J by 3 bases, leaving 10 bases between them. Germline V lookup: CDR1 MDHEN, CDR2 SYDVKM. This CDR3 reads CASSPYGDTEAFF. As DNA, the CDR3 is TGTGCCAGCAGTCCATACGGGGACACTGAAGCTTTCTTT.

This clone was picked up a small number of times. The chain is built from TRBV7-2 and TRBJ1-6; a weak D match, TRBD1 (6 bases). The CDR3 has 15 amino acids. Germline-derived CDR1 and CDR2 are SGHTA and FQGNSA. V lost 5 bases and J lost 7, with 15 bases in between. DNA for the CDR3: TGTGCCAGCAGCCCGTGGGACACCGAAAATTCACCCCTCCACTTT. Protein: CASSPWDTENSPLHF.

This clone was seen repeatedly, ten times or more. V usage is TRBV28 and J usage is TRBJ2-3, with a tentative D call TRBD2 (5 bases). There are 14 residues in the CDR3. V lost 3 bases and J 3 bases, leaving 10 bases between the germline ends. The germline CDR1 and CDR2 sequences are MDHEN and SYDVKM. CDR3 in DNA: TGTGCCAGCAGTTTTCTAGCTGGAACAGATACGCAGTATTTT. This codes for CASSFLAGTDTQYF.

V is TRBV11-3 and J is TRBJ2-1; 9 nucleotides line up with TRBD2. The CDR3 extends over 15 amino acids. Per the germline V gene, CDR1 is SGHNT and CDR2 is YENEEA. The junction had 3 bases not matched to a gene; V was cut back by 3 bases and J by 3 bases. This chain's CDR3 is CASSLGTSFYNEQFF. The CDR3 region has the DNA TGTGCCAGCAGCTTGGGGACTAGCTTCTACAATGAGCAGTTCTTC.

This CDR3 is CASSYSGRVFGGYTF. The CDR3, as DNA: TGTGCCAGCAGTTACTCGGGCAGGGTGTTTGGTGGCTACACCTTC. V is TRBV6-5 and J is TRBJ1-2, with a tentative D call TRBD1 (5 bases). Germline V gene data show CDR1 as MNHEY and CDR2 as SVGAGI. This CDR3 has 15 amino acids. With 0 bases removed from V and 7 bases from J, the gap between germline ends came to 15 bases.